One sample yielded the 3 T cell receptor beta chains listed below, sequenced in a study of T cell repertoires in cytomegalovirus infection. Each CDR3 protein is one row after TCRdb ran MiXCR on the reads. The sample lists fewer than 1,000,000 distinct CDR3 sequences; around 30% were seen once. The antigens of these receptors remain unknown. This material consisted of cultured CD8+ T cells from PBMCs, taken from culture after CMV antigen stimulation. These receptors all come from a human donor in good health (CMV status not recorded). Some clones in this sample may be carry-over from other donors' samples.

This clonotype was picked up a small number of times. The chain has TRBV28 and TRBJ2-1; a weak D match, TRBD2 (6 bases). The germline gives CDR1 MDHEN, CDR2 SYDVKM. V lost 2 bases and J 8 bases, leaving 13 bases between the germline ends. The CDR3 contains 14 residues. For the CDR3, the DNA is TGTGCCAGCAGTTTAACAACCTGGGGGGATGAGCAGTTCTTC. Its translation: CASSLTTWGDEQFF.

The genes are TRBV25-1 and TRBJ1-5; TRBD1 might be the D (6 bases). CDR3 size: 18 residues. Germline CDR1 is MGHDK and CDR2 is SYGVNS. V shed 1 base and J shed 2 bases, with 18 bases lying between them. The CDR3: CASSEFCPGVWRNQPQHF. The CDR3 DNA follows: TGTGCCAGCAGTGAATTCTGCCCAGGGGTATGGCGCAATCAGCCCCAGCATTTT.

This chain links TRBV19 with TRBJ2-2; D call uncertain. The CDR3 runs 13 residues. The V gene lost 6 bases and the J gene lost 8 bases, with 13 bases spanning the gap. Germline lookup yields CDR1 LNHDA and CDR2 SQIVND (reference sequence). CDR3 residues: CASRNFNLGELFF. Here the CDR3 DNA reads TGTGCCAGTAGAAACTTCAACTTAGGGGAGCTGTTTTTT.